The rows below give T cell receptor beta chains drawn from one sample of a study of radiation and T cells in renal cell carcinoma. Produced via immunoSEQ multiplex PCR; TCRdb's table is partial and in-frame only. The data contain 130,000 or so clones, around four fifths of them seen just once; the ten biggest clones take up under 30%. The material was blood, obtained from a patient whose treatment included radiotherapy and nephrectomy. The receptors come from a woman between 50 and 59 years old with renal cell carcinoma. Each CDR3 is given with its conserved first and last residue. Each record gives: J gene, clone size, V gene, D gene, CDR3 protein, CDR3 DNA. The D gene is left open where the match is weak. Clone size, where shown, is once, few, many, or a class for clones that have expanded.

TRBJ2-5	NA	TRBV6-5	TRBD2	CASTDGGGGPATQYF	TGTGCCAGCACCGACGGGGGGGGTGGTCCGGCGACCCAGTACTTC
TRBJ2-7	once	TRBV18	TRBD2	CASSPGFSGRLYEQYF	TGTGCCAGCTCACCAGGGTTCAGCGGGAGACTTTATGAGCAGTACTTC
TRBJ2-7	NA	TRBV7-9	NA	CASSQTGPSSEQYF	TGTGCCAGCAGCCAGACCGGGCCCTCATCCGAGCAGTACTTC
TRBJ2-7	NA	TRBV5-1	TRBD2	CASSGLGTTEQYF	TGCGCCAGCAGCGGACTTGGGACTACCGAGCAGTACTTC
TRBJ1-1	NA	TRBV7-2	NA	CASRPGLLVSEAFF	TGTGCCAGCAGACCGGGGTTATTAGTTTCTGAAGCTTTCTTT
TRBJ1-4	NA	TRBV5-1	TRBD1	CASGQGGATNEKLFF	TGCGCCAGCGGGCAAGGGGGCGCGACTAATGAAAAACTGTTTTTT
TRBJ1-2	NA	TRBV4-2	TRBD1	CASSTDRANYGYTF	TGTGCCAGCAGCACGGACAGGGCAAACTATGGCTACACCTTC
TRBJ2-3	NA	TRBV29-1	NA	CSVGVQDTQYF	TGCAGCGTTGGGGTCCAAGATACGCAGTATTTT
TRBJ1-3	NA	TRBV9	NA	CASSPQTGSGNTIYF	TGTGCCAGCAGCCCCCAGACAGGCTCTGGAAACACCATATATTTT
TRBJ2-2	NA	TRBV7-9	NA	CASGGQGPGELFF	TGTGCCAGCGGGGGCCAGGGGCCCGGGGAGCTGTTTTTT
TRBJ1-4	few	TRBV4-3	NA	CASSLNTVSPEKLFF	TGCGCCAGCAGCTTAAACACAGTCTCCCCTGAAAAACTGTTTTTT
TRBJ2-2	NA	TRBV5-1	NA	CASSPGTTGGELFF	TGCGCCAGCAGCCCAGGGACAACCGGCGGGGAGCTGTTTTTT
TRBJ2-7	NA	TRBV27	NA	CASSWRQSSYEQYF	TGTGCCAGCAGTTGGCGGCAGAGCTCCTACGAGCAGTACTTC
TRBJ2-1	NA	TRBV7-8	NA	CASSLPGIAANEQFF	TGTGCCAGCAGCTTACCGGGAATAGCGGCCAATGAGCAGTTCTTC
TRBJ2-5	NA	TRBV6-6	TRBD1	CASSYQHDRGEETQYF	TGTGCCAGCAGTTACCAACACGACAGGGGAGAAGAGACCCAGTACTTC
TRBJ2-6	NA	TRBV7-2	NA	CASTDRGSGANVLTF	TGTGCCAGCACCGATCGCGGCTCTGGGGCCAACGTCCTGACTTTC
TRBJ2-3	NA	TRBV7-2	NA	CASSSTEGGIRLTDTQYF	TGTGCCAGCAGCTCAACCGAGGGCGGGATAAGGCTTACAGATACGCAGTATTTT
TRBJ2-1	NA	TRBV7-7	NA	CASSFSSDSYNEQFF	TGTGCCAGCAGCTTCTCTAGCGACTCCTACAATGAGCAGTTCTTC
TRBJ2-7	NA	TRBV6-6	NA	CASSYLDSSYEQYF	TGTGCCAGCAGTTACCTGGACAGCTCCTACGAGCAGTACTTC
TRBJ2-3	NA	TRBV6-5	NA	CASSSKGITDTQYF	TGTGCCAGCAGCTCTAAGGGTATTACAGATACGCAGTATTTT
TRBJ2-7	once	TRBV5-3	NA	CARSKDEQYF	TGTGCCAGAAGCAAGGACGAGCAGTACTTC
TRBJ2-7	NA	TRBV10-3	TRBD2	CAISPGTSGSGHEQYF	TGTGCCATCAGTCCCGGGACTAGCGGGAGTGGACACGAGCAGTACTTC